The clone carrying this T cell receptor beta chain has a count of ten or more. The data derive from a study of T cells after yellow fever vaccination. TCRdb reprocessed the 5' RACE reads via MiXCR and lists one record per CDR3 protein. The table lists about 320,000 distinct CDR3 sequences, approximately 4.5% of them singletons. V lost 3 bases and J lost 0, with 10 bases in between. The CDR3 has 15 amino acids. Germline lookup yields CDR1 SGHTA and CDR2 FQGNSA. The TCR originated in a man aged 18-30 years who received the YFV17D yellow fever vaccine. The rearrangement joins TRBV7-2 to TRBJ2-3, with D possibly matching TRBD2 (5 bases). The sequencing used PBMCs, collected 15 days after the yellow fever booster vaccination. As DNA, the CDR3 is TGTGCCAGCAGCTTTATTCGGACTAGCACAGATACGCAGTATTTT. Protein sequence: CASSFIRTSTDTQYF.